The rows below give T cell receptor beta chains drawn from one sample of a study of cytomegalovirus exposure and HLA in healthy donors. Here immunoSEQ multiplex PCR was the method, and the copy in TCRdb shows in-frame clones only, minus some. The repertoire holds over 150,000 clones, with around 75% as singletons. Source material: PBMCs. The receptors were sampled from a male donor in good health and CMV-seronegative. The CDR3 runs from the conserved cysteine through the conserved F or W. The D gene is left open where the match is weak. Size is omitted from some rows. Given values are once, few, many or a class for expanded clones.

j_gene	d_gene	abundance	v_gene	CDR3aa	CDR3nt
TRBJ1-5	TRBD1	NA	TRBV10-1	CASSESEGASNQPQHF	TGCGCCAGCAGTGAGTCGGAGGGGGCCAGCAATCAGCCCCAGCATTTT
TRBJ1-6	NA	few	TRBV6-5	CASSDGAERSPLHF	TGTGCCAGCAGTGATGGAGCAGAACGTTCACCCCTCCACTTT
TRBJ2-7	NA	NA	TRBV28	CASSLFSYEQYF	TGTGCCAGCAGTTTATTCTCCTACGAGCAGTACTTC
TRBJ2-7	TRBD2	NA	TRBV4-1	CASSQSTSGRAFHEQYF	TGCGCCAGCAGCCAATCGACTAGCGGGAGGGCCTTCCACGAGCAGTACTTC
TRBJ2-7	TRBD2	few	TRBV4-3	CASSQKRTSGYEQYF	TGCGCCAGCAGCCAGAAGAGGACTAGCGGTTACGAGCAGTACTTC
TRBJ1-5	TRBD1	few	TRBV30	CAWDRARDQPQHF	TGTGCCTGGGACAGGGCTAGGGACCAGCCCCAGCATTTT
TRBJ1-2	NA	NA	TRBV30	CAWSTSGSYGYTF	TGTGCCTGGAGTACTTCGGGAAGCTATGGCTACACCTTC
TRBJ1-2	TRBD1	few	TRBV19	CASSSQGADGYTF	TGTGCCAGTAGTTCTCAGGGGGCTGATGGCTACACCTTC
TRBJ1-5	NA	NA	TRBV6-5	CASSYNSNQPQHF	TGTGCCAGCAGTTATAATAGCAATCAGCCCCAGCATTTT
TRBJ2-3	TRBD2	NA	TRBV28	CASSLSRGEGRGDTQYF	TGTGCCAGCAGTTTATCCCGGGGGGAGGGCCGGGGAGATACGCAGTATTTT
TRBJ1-5	NA	NA	TRBV6-6	CASSNAGRWVSQPQHF	TGTGCCAGCAGTAACGCGGGGAGGTGGGTAAGTCAGCCCCAGCATTTT
TRBJ2-5	TRBD2	NA	TRBV11-3	CASSRLAGRADEQYF	TGTGCCAGCAGCCGACTAGCGGGACGCGCGGATGAGCAGTACTTC
TRBJ1-1	NA	NA	TRBV6-5	CASSRLNTEAFF	TGTGCCAGCAGCAGATTGAACACTGAAGCTTTCTTT
TRBJ1-5	TRBD1	NA	TRBV10-3	CAIKEQGNQPQHF	TGTGCCATTAAAGAACAGGGGAATCAGCCCCAGCATTTT
TRBJ1-4	TRBD1	NA	TRBV6-5	CASSYGDRDSEKLFF	TGTGCCAGCAGTTACGGGGACAGGGATAGCGAAAAACTGTTTTTT
TRBJ2-1	NA	few	TRBV19	CASSPFLAQSSYNEQFF	TGTGCCAGTAGTCCTTTCTTAGCGCAGAGCTCCTACAATGAGCAGTTCTTC
TRBJ2-2	TRBD2	NA	TRBV29-1	CSVAGGRANGELFF	TGCAGCGTTGCCGGCGGGAGGGCCAACGGGGAGCTGTTTTTT
TRBJ1-2	NA	NA	TRBV6-6	CASSLQAFQGGYTF	TGTGCCAGCAGTCTACAGGCCTTCCAGGGCGGCTACACCTTC
TRBJ1-1	NA	NA	TRBV4-1	CASTPGRGGEMTEAFF	TGCGCCAGCACCCCGGGGCGGGGAGGGGAAATGACTGAAGCTTTCTTT
TRBJ1-1	NA	NA	TRBV10-1	CASSEGRRTEAFF	TGCGCCAGCAGTGAGGGCCGGAGGACTGAAGCTTTCTTT
TRBJ2-1	NA	NA	TRBV15	CATSMSRDTNNEQFF	TGTGCCACCAGCATGTCCCGGGACACTAACAATGAGCAGTTCTTC
TRBJ1-3	TRBD1	NA	TRBV9	CASSPGQGVAGNTIYF	TGTGCCAGCAGTCCTGGACAGGGAGTAGCTGGAAACACCATATATTTT
TRBJ2-1	TRBD2	NA	TRBV28	CASSSAGGPYNEQFF	TGTGCCAGCAGTTCAGCGGGAGGCCCCTACAATGAGCAGTTCTTC
TRBJ1-5	NA	NA	TRBV10-3	CAISGSYSNQPQHF	TGTGCCATCAGCGGGTCGTATAGCAATCAGCCCCAGCATTTT
TRBJ2-7	TRBD1	NA	TRBV27	CASSLGQGSGGEQYF	TGTGCCAGCAGTTTAGGACAGGGTTCAGGGGGCGAGCAGTACTTC
TRBJ1-5	NA	NA	TRBV4-1	CASSLREGGNQPQHF	TGCGCCAGCAGCCTCCGGGAGGGGGGAAATCAGCCCCAGCATTTT
TRBJ2-1	TRBD2	NA	TRBV14	CASSRMGLAGGYNEQFF	TGTGCCAGCAGTCGCATGGGACTAGCGGGAGGGTACAATGAGCAGTTCTTC
TRBJ2-5	NA	NA	TRBV10-1	CASSTGLQETQYF	TGCGCCAGCAGTACTGGACTCCAAGAGACCCAGTACTTC
TRBJ1-6	NA	NA	TRBV10-2	CASSESTSGRDSPLHF	TGCGCCAGCAGTGAGTCGACCTCGGGAAGGGATTCACCCCTCCACTTT
TRBJ1-4	NA	few	TRBV13	CASSSQDSNEKLFF	TGTGCCAGCAGCTCTCAAGACTCTAATGAAAAACTGTTTTTT
TRBJ1-5	NA	NA	TRBV30	CAWSVETYSNQPQHF	TGTGCCTGGAGTGTAGAGACTTATAGCAATCAGCCCCAGCATTTT
TRBJ2-7	TRBD2	few	TRBV4-3	CASSQDEASGTLGNHEQYF	TGCGCCAGCAGCCAAGATGAGGCTAGCGGGACCCTTGGGAACCACGAGCAGTACTTC
TRBJ1-1	NA	NA	TRBV4-1	CATRGGGNTEAFF	TGCGCCACCCGGGGAGGGGGGAACACTGAAGCTTTCTTT
TRBJ1-3	NA	NA	TRBV5-5	CASSLGQGTGNTIYF	TGTGCCAGCAGCTTAGGGCAGGGGACAGGAAACACCATATATTTT
TRBJ1-3	NA	NA	TRBV9	CASSAQTDGNTIYF	TGTGCCAGCAGCGCTCAGACAGACGGAAACACCATATATTTT
TRBJ1-2	TRBD1	once	TRBV28	CASRSWQGARGYTF	TGTGCCAGCAGGTCGTGGCAGGGGGCTCGGGGCTACACCTTC
TRBJ2-1	TRBD2	NA	TRBV4-2	CASSQSALAGGFDEQFF	TGTGCCAGCAGCCAATCAGCACTAGCGGGGGGCTTCGATGAGCAGTTCTTC
TRBJ2-7	TRBD2	NA	TRBV28	CASRSGRNYEQYF	TGTGCCAGCAGAAGCGGGAGGAACTACGAGCAGTACTTC
TRBJ1-2	NA	NA	TRBV29-1	CVGRGYDYGYTF	TGCGTAGGTAGGGGTTACGACTATGGCTACACCTTC
TRBJ2-7	NA	NA	TRBV6-5	CASSRPSYEQYF	TGTGCCAGCAGTCGACCTAGCTACGAGCAGTACTTC
TRBJ2-7	NA	NA	TRBV7-9	CASSSAYEQYF	TGTGCCAGCAGTTCTGCCTACGAGCAGTACTTC
TRBJ2-1	TRBD1	NA	TRBV18	CASSLNGQGTDEQFF	TGTGCCAGCTCACTAAACGGACAGGGGACCGATGAGCAGTTCTTC
TRBJ2-1	TRBD2	NA	TRBV29-1	CSVSSGLAGGFNEQFF	TGCAGCGTTTCGTCCGGACTAGCGGGAGGGTTCAATGAGCAGTTCTTC
TRBJ1-5	NA	NA	TRBV30	CAWSEWESNQPQHF	TGTGCCTGGAGCGAGTGGGAGAGCAATCAGCCCCAGCATTTT
TRBJ1-1	NA	NA	TRBV30	CAWTPGRNTEAFF	TGTGCCTGGACCCCGGGAAGGAACACTGAAGCTTTCTTT
TRBJ1-5	TRBD1	NA	TRBV9	CAGSAGQGFYSNQPQHF	TGTGCCGGCAGCGCGGGACAGGGGTTCTATAGCAATCAGCCCCAGCATTTT
TRBJ2-7	TRBD1	few	TRBV6-5	CASRGTETYEQYF	TGTGCCAGCAGGGGGACAGAAACCTACGAGCAGTACTTC
TRBJ1-1	NA	NA	TRBV7-9	CASSLGGVDTEAFF	TGTGCCAGCAGCTTAGGGGGGGTGGACACTGAAGCTTTCTTT
TRBJ1-3	TRBD1	NA	TRBV10-2	CASSEYRGSHSGNTIYF	TGCGCCAGCAGTGAGTACAGGGGCAGTCACTCTGGAAACACCATATATTTT
TRBJ1-5	NA	NA	TRBV15	CATSRAMTGSEPQHF	TGTGCCACCAGCAGGGCTATGACAGGTAGTGAGCCCCAGCATTTT
TRBJ1-1	NA	NA	TRBV6-5	CASSYYTEAFF	TGTGCCAGCAGCTATTACACTGAAGCTTTCTTT
TRBJ1-1	NA	NA	TRBV19	CASSSRRGTEAFF	TGTGCCAGTAGTAGTCGTAGAGGCACTGAAGCTTTCTTT
TRBJ1-5	NA	NA	TRBV28	CASSLLSGGSNQPQHF	TGTGCCAGCAGTTTACTCTCTGGCGGTAGCAATCAGCCCCAGCATTTT
TRBJ2-7	NA	few	TRBV7-9	CASSLRFEQYF	TGTGCCAGCAGCTTACGTTTCGAGCAGTACTTC
TRBJ1-5	NA	few	TRBV6-5	CASSPGSNQPQHF	TGTGCCAGCAGCCCGGGGAGCAATCAGCCCCAGCATTTT
TRBJ2-1	NA	many	TRBV4-3	CASRTTGVGDNEQFF	TGCGCCAGCAGGACCACGGGAGTTGGTGACAATGAGCAGTTCTTC
TRBJ1-5	TRBD1	NA	TRBV6-5	CASSYSDRDLPQHF	TGTGCCAGCAGTTACTCGGACAGGGATCTACCCCAGCATTTT
TRBJ1-1	NA	NA	TRBV19	CASSIARGTEAFF	TGTGCCAGTAGTATTGCCAGGGGTACTGAAGCTTTCTTT
TRBJ1-2	TRBD1	NA	TRBV6-1	CASTPTGSYGYTF	TGTGCCAGCACCCCGACAGGGTCCTATGGCTACACCTTC
TRBJ2-7	TRBD2	NA	TRBV9	CASSAVPGLAGGEQYF	TGTGCCAGCAGCGCCGTACCGGGACTAGCGGGGGGCGAGCAGTACTTC